This T cell receptor beta chain was recorded in a study of cytomegalovirus exposure and HLA in healthy donors. Findings of the study overall: Across donors, presence/absence analyses took sequencing depth to be roughly uniform. Confirmation in vitro established that a few CMV-associated chains were specific for CMV antigens.

The germline V gene has CDR1 SEHNR and CDR2 FQNEAQ (reference sequence). CDR3 length: 17 amino acids. V was pared by 2 bases and J by 8 bases, with 15 bases of the junction left unmatched. The PCR ran on 60 Vbeta and 13 Jbeta primers. The method was immunoSEQ multiplex PCR; TCRdb's version includes in-frame clones alone and lacks a portion of them. The table shows 150,000 to 200,000 clones, with roughly 81% occurring only once. Regarding this clone: As yet, its antigen is unknown.

The specimen sequenced was PBMCs. The V gene is TRBV7-9, the J gene TRBJ2-3, with 8 nucleotides matching TRBD2. The TCR originated in a man between 18 and 29 years old in good health and CMV-seropositive. The CDR3 loop reads CASSLTRGSGAPGTQYF. DNA for the CDR3: TGTGCCAGCAGCTTAACCCGTGGTAGCGGGGCCCCCGGTACGCAGTATTTT.